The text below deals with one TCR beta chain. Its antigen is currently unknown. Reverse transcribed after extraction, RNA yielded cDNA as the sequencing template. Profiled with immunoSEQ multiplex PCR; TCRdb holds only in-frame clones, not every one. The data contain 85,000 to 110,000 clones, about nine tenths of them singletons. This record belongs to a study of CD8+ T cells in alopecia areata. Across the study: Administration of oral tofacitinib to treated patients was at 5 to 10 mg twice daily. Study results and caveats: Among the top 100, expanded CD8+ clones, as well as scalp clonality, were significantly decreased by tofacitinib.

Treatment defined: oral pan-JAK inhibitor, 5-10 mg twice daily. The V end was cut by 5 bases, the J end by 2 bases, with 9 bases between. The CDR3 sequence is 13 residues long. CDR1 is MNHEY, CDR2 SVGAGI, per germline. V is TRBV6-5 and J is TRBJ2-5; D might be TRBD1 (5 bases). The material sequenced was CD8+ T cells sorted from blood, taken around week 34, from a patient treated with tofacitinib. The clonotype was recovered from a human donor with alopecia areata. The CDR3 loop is CASSATEQETQYF. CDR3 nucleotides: TGTGCCAGCAGTGCGACAGAACAAGAGACCCAGTACTTC.